The present TCR beta chain was sequenced within a study of T cell changes during pregnancy in multiple sclerosis. V was cut by 1 base and J by 0 bases, with 19 bases left in between. This CDR3 comprises 18 residues. TCRdb keeps only in-frame clones here, not all; method: immunoSEQ multiplex PCR. Of about 57,000 clones in the sample, approximately 90% were seen once. This clonotype was sampled from a female donor with multiple sclerosis, enrolled in a pregnancy study. V gene TRBV5-7 combines with J gene TRBJ1-1, with a weak D call TRBD1 (6 bases). TRBV5-7 is marked as an open reading frame, function uncertain. The sample in question was CD4+ T cells from peripheral blood mononuclear cells, obtained in the third trimester of pregnancy. The CDR3 sequence: CASSLRLLFKGVNTEAFF. The CDR3 nucleotides read TGTGCCAGCAGCTTGAGGCTTTTATTTAAGGGGGTGAACACTGAAGCTTTCTTT.